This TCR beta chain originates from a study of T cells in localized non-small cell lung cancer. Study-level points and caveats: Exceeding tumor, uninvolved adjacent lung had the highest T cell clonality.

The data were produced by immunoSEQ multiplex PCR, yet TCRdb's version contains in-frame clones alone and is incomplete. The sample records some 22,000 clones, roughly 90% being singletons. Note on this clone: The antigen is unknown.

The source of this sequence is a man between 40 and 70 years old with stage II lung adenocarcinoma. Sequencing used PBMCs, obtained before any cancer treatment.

In DNA, the CDR3 is TGTGCCAGCAGCAAAGTTACAACGATACTGGAGAAACTGTTTTTT. Protein: CASSKVTTILEKLFF. V and J are TRBV21-1 and TRBJ1-4. TRBV21-1 is listed as a pseudogene. This CDR3 spans 15 amino acids.